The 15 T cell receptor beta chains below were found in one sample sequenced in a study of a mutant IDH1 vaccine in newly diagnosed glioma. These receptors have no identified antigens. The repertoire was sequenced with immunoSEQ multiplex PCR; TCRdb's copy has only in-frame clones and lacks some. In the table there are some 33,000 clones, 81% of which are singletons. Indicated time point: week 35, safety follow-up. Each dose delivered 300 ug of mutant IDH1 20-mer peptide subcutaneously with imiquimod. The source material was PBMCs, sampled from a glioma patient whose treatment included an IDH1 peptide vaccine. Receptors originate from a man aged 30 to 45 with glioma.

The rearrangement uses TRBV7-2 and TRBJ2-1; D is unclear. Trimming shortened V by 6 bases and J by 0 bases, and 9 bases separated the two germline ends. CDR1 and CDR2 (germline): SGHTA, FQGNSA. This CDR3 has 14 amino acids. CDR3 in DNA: TGTGCCAGCAGGCGACTGACCTCCTACAATGAGCAGTTCTTC. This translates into CASRRLTSYNEQFF.

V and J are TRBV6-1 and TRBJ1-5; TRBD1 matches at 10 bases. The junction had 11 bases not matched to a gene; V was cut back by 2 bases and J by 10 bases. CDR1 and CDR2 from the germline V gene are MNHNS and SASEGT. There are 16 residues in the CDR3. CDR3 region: CASSEWVETGGRPQHF. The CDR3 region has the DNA TGTGCCAGCAGTGAATGGGTGGAGACAGGGGGCAGACCCCAGCATTTT.

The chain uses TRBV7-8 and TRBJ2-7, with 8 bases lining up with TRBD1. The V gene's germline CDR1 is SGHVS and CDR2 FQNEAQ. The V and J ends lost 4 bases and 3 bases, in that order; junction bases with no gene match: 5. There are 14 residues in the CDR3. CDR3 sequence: CASSWGTGYYEQYF. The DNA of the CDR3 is TGTGCCAGCAGCTGGGGGACAGGATACTACGAGCAGTACTTC. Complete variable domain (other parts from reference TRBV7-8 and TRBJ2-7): GAGVSQSPRYKVAKRGQDVALRCDPISGHVSLFWYQQALGQGPEFLTYFQNEAQLDKSGLPSDRFFAERPEGSVSTLKIQRTQQEDSAVYLCASSWGTGYYEQYFGPGTRLTVT.

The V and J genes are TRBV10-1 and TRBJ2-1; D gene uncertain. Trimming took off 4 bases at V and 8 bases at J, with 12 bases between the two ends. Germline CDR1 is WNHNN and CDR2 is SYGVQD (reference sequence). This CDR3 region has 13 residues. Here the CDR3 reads CASSGLVGDEQFF. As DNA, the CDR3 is TGCGCCAGCAGTGGCTTAGTGGGCGATGAGCAGTTCTTC.

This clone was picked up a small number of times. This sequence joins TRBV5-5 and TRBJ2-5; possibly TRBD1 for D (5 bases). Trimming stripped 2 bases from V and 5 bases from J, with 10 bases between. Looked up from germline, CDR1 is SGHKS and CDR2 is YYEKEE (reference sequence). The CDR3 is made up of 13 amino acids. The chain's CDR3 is CASSFPGWETQYF. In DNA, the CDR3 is TGTGCCAGCAGCTTCCCAGGGTGGGAGACCCAGTACTTC.

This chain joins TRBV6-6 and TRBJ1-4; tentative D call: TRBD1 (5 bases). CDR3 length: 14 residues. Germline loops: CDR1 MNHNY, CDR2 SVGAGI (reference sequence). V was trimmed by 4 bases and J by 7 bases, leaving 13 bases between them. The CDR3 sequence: CASSSTQGREKLFF. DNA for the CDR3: TGTGCCAGCAGTTCAACCCAGGGACGTGAAAAACTGTTTTTT.

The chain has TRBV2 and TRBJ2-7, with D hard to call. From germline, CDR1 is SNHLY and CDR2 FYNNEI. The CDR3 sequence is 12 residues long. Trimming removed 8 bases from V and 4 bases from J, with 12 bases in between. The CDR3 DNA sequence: TGTGCCAGCGACCGGTTAGGGTACGAGCAGTACTTC. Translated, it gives CASDRLGYEQYF.

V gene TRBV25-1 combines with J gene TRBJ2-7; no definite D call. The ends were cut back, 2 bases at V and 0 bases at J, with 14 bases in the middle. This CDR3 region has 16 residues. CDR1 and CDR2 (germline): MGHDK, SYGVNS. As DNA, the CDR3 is TGTGCCAGCAGTGAACATGGTCATAAGAGCTCCTACGAGCAGTACTTC. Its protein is CASSEHGHKSSYEQYF.

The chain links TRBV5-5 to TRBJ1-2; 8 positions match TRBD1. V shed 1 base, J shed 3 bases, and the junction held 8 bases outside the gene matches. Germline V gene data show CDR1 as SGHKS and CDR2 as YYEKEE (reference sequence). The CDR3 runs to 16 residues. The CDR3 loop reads CASSLFWAGGDYGYTF. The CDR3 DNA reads TGTGCCAGCAGCTTGTTTTGGGCAGGGGGCGACTATGGCTACACCTTC.

Here the CDR3 DNA reads TGCGCCAGCAGCGATACAGGGGGTGGTAGGTCCTACGAGCAGTACTTC. It translates to CASSDTGGGRSYEQYF. This chain connects TRBV10-2 to TRBJ2-7; 8 bases agree with TRBD1. The length of the CDR3 is 16 residues. The ends lost 6 bases at V and 1 base at J; junction bases unmatched: 11. Germline-derived CDR1 and CDR2 are WSHSY and SAAADI.

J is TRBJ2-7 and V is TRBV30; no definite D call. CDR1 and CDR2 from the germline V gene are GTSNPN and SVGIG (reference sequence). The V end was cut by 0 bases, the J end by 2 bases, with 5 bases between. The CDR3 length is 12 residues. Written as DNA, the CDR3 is TGTGCCTGGAGTGTGGTGGCCTACGAGCAGTACTTC. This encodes CAWSVVAYEQYF.

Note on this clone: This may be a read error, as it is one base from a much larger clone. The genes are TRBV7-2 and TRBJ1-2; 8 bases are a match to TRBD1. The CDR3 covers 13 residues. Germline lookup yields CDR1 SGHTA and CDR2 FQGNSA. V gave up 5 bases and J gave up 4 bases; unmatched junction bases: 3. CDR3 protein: CASSPGQGYGYTF. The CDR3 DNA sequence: TGTGCCAGCAGCCCCGGACAGGGCTATGGCTACACCTTC.

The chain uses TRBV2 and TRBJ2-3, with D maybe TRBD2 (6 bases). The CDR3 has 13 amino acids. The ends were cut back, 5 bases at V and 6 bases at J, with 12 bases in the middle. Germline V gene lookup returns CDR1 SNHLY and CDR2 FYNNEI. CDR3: CASSRLDEDTQYF. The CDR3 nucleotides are TGTGCCAGCAGTCGACTAGATGAGGATACGCAGTATTTT.

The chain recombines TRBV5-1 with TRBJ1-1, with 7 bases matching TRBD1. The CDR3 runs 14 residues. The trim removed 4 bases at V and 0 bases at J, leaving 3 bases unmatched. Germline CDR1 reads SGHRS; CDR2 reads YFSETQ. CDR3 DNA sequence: TGCGCCAGCAGCATAGGGGGCCTGAACACTGAAGCTTTCTTT. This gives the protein CASSIGGLNTEAFF.

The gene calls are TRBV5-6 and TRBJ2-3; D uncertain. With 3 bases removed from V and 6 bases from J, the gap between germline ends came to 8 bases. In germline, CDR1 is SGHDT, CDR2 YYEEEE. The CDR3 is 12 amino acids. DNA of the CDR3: TGTGCCAGCAGCTCCGGATGGGATACGCAGTATTTT. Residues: CASSSGWDTQYF.